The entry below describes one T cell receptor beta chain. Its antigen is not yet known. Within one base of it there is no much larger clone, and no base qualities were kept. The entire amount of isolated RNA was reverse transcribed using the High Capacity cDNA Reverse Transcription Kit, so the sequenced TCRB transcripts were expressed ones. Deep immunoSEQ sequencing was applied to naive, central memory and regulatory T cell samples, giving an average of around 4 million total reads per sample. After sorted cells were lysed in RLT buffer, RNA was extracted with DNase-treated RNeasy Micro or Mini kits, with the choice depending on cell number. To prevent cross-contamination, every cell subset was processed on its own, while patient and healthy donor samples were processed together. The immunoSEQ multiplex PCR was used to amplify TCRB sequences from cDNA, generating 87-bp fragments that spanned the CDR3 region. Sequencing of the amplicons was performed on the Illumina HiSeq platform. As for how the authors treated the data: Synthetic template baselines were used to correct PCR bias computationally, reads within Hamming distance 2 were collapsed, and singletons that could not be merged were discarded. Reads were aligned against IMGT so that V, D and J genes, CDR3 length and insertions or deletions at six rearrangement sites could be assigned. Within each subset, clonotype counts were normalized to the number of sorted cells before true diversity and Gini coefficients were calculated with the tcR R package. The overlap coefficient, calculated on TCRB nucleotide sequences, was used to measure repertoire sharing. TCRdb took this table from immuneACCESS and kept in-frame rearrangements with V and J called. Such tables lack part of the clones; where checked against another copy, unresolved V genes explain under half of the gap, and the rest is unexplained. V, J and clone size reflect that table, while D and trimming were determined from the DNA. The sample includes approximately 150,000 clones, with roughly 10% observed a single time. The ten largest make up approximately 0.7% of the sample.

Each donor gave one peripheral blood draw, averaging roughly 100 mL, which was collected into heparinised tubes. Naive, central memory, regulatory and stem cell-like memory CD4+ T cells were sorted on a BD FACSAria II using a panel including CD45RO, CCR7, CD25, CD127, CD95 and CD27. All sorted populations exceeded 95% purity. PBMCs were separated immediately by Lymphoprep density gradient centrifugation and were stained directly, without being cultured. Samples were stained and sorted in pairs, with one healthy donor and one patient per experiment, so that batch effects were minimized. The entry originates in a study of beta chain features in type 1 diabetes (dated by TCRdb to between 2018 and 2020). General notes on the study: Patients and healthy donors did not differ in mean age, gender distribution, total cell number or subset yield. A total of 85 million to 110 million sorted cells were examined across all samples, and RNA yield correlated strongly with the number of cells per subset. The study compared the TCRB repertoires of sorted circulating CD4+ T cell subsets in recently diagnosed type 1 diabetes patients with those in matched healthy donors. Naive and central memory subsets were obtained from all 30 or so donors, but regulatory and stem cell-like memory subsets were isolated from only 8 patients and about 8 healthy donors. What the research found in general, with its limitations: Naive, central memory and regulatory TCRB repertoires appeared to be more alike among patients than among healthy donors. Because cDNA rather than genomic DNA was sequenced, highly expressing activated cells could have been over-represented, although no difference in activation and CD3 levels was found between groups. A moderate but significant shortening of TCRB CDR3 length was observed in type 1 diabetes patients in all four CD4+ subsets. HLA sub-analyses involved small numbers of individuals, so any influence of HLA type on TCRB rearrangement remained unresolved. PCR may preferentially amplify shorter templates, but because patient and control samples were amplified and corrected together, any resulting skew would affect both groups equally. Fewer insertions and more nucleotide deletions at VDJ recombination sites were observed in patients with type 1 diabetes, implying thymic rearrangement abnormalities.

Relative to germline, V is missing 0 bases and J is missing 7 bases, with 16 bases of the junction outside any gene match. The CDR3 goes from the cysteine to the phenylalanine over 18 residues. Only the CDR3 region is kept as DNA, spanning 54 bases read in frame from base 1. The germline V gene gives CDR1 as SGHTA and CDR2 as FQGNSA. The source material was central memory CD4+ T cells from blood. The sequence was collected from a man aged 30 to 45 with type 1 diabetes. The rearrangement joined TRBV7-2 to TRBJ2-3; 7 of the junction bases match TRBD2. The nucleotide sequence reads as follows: TGTGCCAGCAGCTTAGCAGGTGGGGCTAGCGGATCCGGGAATACGCAGTATTTT. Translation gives CASSLAGGASGSGNTQYF.